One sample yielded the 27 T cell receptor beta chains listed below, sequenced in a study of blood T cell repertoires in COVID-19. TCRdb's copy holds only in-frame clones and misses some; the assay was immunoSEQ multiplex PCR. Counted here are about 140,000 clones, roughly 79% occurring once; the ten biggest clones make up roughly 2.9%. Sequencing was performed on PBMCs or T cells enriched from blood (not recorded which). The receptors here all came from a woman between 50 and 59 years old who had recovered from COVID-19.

CDR3 sequence: CASRALQGVNTEAFF. As DNA, the CDR3 is TGTGCCAGCAGGGCGTTACAGGGGGTGAACACTGAAGCTTTCTTT. The chain couples TRBV6-5 to TRBJ1-1, with 8 positions matching TRBD1. With V trimmed by 6 bases and J by 0 bases, 6 bases remained unmatched. Looked up from germline, CDR1 is MNHEY and CDR2 is SVGAGI. The CDR3 has 15 amino acids.

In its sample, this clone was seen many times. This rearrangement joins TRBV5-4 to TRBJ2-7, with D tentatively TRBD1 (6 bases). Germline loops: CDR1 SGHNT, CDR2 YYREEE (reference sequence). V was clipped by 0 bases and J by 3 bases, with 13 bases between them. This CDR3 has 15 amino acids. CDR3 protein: CASSLDPQGHYEQYF. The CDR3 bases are TGTGCCAGCAGCTTGGACCCCCAGGGGCACTACGAGCAGTACTTC. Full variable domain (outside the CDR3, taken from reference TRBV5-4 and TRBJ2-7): ETGVTQSPTHLIKTRGQQVTLRCSSQSGHNTVSWYQQALGQGPQFIFQYYREEENGRGNFPPRFSGLQFPNYSSELNVNALELDDSALYLCASSLDPQGHYEQYFGPGTRLTVT.

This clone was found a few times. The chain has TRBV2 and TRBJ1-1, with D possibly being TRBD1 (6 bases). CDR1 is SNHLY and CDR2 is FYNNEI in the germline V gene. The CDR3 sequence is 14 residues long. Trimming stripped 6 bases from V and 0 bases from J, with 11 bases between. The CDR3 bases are TGTGCCAGCAGGCCTCAGGGGATGAACACTGAAGCTTTCTTT. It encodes CASRPQGMNTEAFF.

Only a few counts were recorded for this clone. CDR3 protein: CASSQMVEKLFF. The CDR3 DNA sequence: TGTGCCAGCAGCCAGATGGTTGAAAAACTGTTTTTT. J is TRBJ1-4 and V is TRBV7-9; D is ambiguous. V was clipped by 5 bases and J by 7 bases, with 8 bases between them. Germline lookup yields CDR1 SEHNR and CDR2 FQNEAQ (reference sequence). The CDR3 is made up of 12 amino acids.

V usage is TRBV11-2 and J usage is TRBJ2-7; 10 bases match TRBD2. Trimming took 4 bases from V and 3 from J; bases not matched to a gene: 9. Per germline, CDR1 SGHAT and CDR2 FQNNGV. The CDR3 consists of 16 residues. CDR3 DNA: TGTGCCAGCAGCTCTCTAAGCGGGAGGGCCTACTACGAGCAGTACTTC. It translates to CASSSLSGRAYYEQYF.

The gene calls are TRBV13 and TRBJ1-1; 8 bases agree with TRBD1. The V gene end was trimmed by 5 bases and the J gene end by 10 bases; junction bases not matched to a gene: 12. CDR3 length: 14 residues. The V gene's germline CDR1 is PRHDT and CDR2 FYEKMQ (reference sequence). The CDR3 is CASSMTTGGLGAFF. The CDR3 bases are TGTGCCAGCAGCATGACCACAGGGGGTTTGGGAGCTTTCTTT.

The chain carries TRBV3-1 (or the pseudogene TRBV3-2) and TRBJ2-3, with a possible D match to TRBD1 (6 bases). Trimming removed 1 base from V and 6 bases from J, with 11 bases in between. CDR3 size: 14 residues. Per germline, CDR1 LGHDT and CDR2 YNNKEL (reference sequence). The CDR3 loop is CASSQGWGQDTQYF. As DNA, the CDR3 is TGTGCCAGCAGCCAAGGCTGGGGGCAGGATACGCAGTATTTT.

CDR3 in amino acids: CASIYRGRSEAFF. DNA of the CDR3: TGTGCCAGTATCTATAGGGGCCGGTCTGAAGCTTTCTTT. The chain combines TRBV19 with TRBJ1-1, with a possible D match to TRBD1 (5 bases). Germline-derived CDR1 and CDR2 are LNHDA and SQIVND (reference sequence). The CDR3 totals 13 residues. Trimming cost V 7 bases and J 6 bases, with 15 bases left between them.

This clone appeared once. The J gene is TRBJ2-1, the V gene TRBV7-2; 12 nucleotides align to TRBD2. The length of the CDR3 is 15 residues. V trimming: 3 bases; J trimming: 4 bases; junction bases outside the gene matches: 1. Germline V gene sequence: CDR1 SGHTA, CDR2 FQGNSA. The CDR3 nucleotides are TGTGCCAGCAGCTTGACTAGCGGGGGATACAATGAGCAGTTCTTC. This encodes CASSLTSGGYNEQFF. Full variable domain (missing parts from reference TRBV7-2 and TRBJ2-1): GAGVSQSPSNKVTEKGKDVELRCDPISGHTALYWYRQSLGQGLEFLIYFQGNSAPDKSGLPSDRFSAERTGGSVSTLTIQRTQQEDSAVYLCASSLTSGGYNEQFFGPGTRLTVL.

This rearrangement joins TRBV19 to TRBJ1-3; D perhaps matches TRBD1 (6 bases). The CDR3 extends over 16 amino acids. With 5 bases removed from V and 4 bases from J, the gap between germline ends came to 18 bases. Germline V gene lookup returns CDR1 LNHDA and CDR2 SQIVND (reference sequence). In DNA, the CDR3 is TGTGCCAGTAGTTTTGGGACACCAGTCGCCGGAAACACCATATATTTT. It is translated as CASSFGTPVAGNTIYF.

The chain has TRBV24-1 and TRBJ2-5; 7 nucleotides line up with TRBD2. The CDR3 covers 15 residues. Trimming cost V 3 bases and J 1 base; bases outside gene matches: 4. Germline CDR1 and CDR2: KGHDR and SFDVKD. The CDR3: CATSDPSGGQETQYF. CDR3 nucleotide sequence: TGTGCCACCAGTGATCCCTCGGGAGGCCAAGAGACCCAGTACTTC.

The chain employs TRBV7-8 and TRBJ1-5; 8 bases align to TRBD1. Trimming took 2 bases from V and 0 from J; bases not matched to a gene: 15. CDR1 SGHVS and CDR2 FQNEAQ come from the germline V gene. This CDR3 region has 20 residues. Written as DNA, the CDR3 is TGTGCCAGCAGCTTAAATCGGGCGACAGGGGCTTTTTTTAGCAATCAGCCCCAGCATTTT. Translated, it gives CASSLNRATGAFFSNQPQHF.

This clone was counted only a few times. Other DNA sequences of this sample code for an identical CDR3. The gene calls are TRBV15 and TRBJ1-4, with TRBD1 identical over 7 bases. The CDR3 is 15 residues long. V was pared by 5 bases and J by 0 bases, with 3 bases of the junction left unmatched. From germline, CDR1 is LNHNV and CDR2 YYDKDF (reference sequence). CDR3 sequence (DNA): TGTGCCACCAGCCGTGGGACAGCAACTAATGAAAAACTGTTTTTT. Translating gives CATSRGTATNEKLFF.

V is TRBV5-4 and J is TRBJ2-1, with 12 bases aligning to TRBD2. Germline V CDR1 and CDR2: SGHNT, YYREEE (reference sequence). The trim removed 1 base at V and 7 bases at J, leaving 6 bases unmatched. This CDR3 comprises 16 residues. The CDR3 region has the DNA TGTGCCAGCAGCTTGCCTAGCGGGGGGGATTGGAATGAGCAGTTCTTC. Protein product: CASSLPSGGDWNEQFF.

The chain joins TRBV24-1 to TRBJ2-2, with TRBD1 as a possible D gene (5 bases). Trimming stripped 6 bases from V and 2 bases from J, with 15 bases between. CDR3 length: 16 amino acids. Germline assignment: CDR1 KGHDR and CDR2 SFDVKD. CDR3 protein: CATSFPTTANTGELFF. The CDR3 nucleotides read TGTGCCACCAGTTTCCCCACGACAGCTAACACCGGGGAGCTGTTTTTT.

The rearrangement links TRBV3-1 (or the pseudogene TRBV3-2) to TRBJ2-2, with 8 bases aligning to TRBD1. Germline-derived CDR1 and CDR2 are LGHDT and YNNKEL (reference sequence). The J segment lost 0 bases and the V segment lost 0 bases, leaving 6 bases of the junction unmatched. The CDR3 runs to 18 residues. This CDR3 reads CASSQDRGRGPNTGELFF. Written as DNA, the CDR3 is TGTGCCAGCAGCCAAGATCGAGGCAGGGGGCCGAACACCGGGGAGCTGTTTTTT.

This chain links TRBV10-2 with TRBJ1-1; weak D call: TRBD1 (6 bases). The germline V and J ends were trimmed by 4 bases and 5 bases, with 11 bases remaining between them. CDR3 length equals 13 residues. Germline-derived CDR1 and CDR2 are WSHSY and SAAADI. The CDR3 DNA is TGCGCCAGCAGTGCCGAACAGGGAACTGAAGCTTTCTTT. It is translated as CASSAEQGTEAFF.

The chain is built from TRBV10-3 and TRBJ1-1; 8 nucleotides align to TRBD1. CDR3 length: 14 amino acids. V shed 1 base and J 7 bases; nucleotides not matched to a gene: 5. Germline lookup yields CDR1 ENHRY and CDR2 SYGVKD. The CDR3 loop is CAISEWGGQDEAFF. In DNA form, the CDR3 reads TGTGCCATCAGTGAGTGGGGGGGACAGGATGAAGCTTTCTTT.

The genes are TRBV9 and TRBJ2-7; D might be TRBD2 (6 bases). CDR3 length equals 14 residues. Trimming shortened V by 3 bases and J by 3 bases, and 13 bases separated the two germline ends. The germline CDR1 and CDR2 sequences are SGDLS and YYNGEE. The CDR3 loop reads CASSAGGASYEQYF. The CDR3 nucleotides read TGTGCCAGCAGCGCCGGGGGTGCGAGCTACGAGCAGTACTTC.

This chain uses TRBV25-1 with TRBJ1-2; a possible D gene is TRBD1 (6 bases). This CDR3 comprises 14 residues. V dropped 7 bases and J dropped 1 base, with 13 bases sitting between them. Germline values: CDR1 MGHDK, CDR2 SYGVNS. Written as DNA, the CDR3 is TGTGCCAGCATTCAGACAGGACGTAACTATGGCTACACCTTC. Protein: CASIQTGRNYGYTF.

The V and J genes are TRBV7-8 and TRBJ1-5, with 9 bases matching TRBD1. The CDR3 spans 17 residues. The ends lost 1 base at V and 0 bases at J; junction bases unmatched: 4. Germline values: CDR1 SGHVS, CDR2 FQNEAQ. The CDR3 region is CASSLGQGVGSNQPQHF. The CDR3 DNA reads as TGTGCCAGCAGCTTAGGACAGGGGGTAGGTAGCAATCAGCCCCAGCATTTT.

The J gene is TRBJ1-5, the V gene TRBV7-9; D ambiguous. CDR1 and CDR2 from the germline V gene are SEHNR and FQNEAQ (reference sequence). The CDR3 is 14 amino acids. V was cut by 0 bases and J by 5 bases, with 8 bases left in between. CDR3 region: CASSLALRDQPQHF. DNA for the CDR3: TGTGCCAGCAGCTTAGCGCTGAGGGATCAGCCCCAGCATTTT.

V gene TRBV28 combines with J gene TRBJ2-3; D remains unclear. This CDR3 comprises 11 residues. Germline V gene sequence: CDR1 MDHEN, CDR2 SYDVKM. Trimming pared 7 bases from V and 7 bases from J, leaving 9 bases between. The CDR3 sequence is CASNQFNTQYF. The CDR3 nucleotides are TGTGCCAGCAACCAGTTCAATACGCAGTATTTT.

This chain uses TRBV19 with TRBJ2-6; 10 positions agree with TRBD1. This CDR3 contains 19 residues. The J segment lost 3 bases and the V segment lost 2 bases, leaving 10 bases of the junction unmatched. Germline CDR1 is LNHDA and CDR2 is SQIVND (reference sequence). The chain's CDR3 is CASSIRGSDRGLGANVLTF. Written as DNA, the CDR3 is TGTGCCAGTAGTATAAGGGGTTCCGACAGGGGGCTTGGGGCCAACGTCCTGACTTTC. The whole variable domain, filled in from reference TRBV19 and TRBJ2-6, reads DGGITQSPKYLFRKEGQNVTLSCEQNLNHDAMYWYRQDPGQGLRLIYYSQIVNDFQKGDIAEGYSVSREKKESFPLTVTSAQKNPTAFYLCASSIRGSDRGLGANVLTFGAGSRLTVL.

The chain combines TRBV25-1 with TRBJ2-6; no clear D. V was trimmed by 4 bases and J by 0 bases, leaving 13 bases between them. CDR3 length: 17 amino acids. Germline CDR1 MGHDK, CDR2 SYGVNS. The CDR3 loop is CASSGPPGVSGANVLTF. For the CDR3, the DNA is TGTGCCAGCAGTGGCCCCCCAGGCGTCTCTGGGGCCAACGTCCTGACTTTC.

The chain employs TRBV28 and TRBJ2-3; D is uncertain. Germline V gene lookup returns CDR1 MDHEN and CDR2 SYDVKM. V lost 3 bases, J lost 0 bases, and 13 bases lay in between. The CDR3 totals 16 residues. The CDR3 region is CASSFVGGASTDTQYF. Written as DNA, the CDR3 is TGTGCCAGCAGTTTTGTTGGCGGAGCTAGCACAGATACGCAGTATTTT. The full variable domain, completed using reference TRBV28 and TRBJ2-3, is DVKVTQSSRYLVKRTGEKVFLECVQDMDHENMFWYRQDPGLGLRLIYFSYDVKMKEKGDIPEGYSVSREKKERFSLILESASTNQTSMYLCASSFVGGASTDTQYFGPGTRLTVL.

The CDR3 coding sequence is TGTGCCAGCAGCCAGGGGGGCTCTGGAAACACCATATATTTT. Translation gives CASSQGGSGNTIYF. The chain carries TRBV5-5 and TRBJ1-3, with TRBD1 matching 7 bases. After removal of 4 bases from V and 0 bases from J, the junction contained 1 base not matched to a gene. Germline CDR1 and CDR2: SGHKS and YYEKEE (reference sequence). This CDR3 has 14 amino acids.